This TCR beta chain was obtained from a study of blood T cell repertoires in COVID-19. Study-wide background: Spain, Italy and the United States supplied samples that represented acute and convalescent COVID-19. T cells, B-cell-depleted T cells, or PBMCs provided the cDNA or gDNA that served as material.

The germline V and J ends were trimmed by 5 bases and 4 bases, with 5 bases remaining between them. Germline V CDR1 and CDR2: MDHEN, SYDVKM. This CDR3 spans 11 amino acids. Original methodology: Reference gene primers were amplified, and this amplification served to estimate nucleated cell counts. The table came from immunoSEQ multiplex PCR; TCRdb's copy has only in-frame clones and leaves some out. V, J and clone size derive from that table, while D and trimming were established from the DNA sequence. The sample records about 110,000 clones, around 89% being singletons. The V call is TRBV28, the J call TRBJ1-2, with D unclear. This receptor was obtained from a woman older than 75 with acute or convalescent COVID-19. The sequenced sample consisted of peripheral blood. CDR3 DNA: TGTGCCAGCAGTACGGGCTATGGCTACACCTTC. This gives the protein CASSTGYGYTF.